The text below deals with one T cell receptor beta chain. Its cognate antigen is unknown. This sample was included in a study of T cell repertoires in cytomegalovirus infection. Study-level information: HLA-B-restricted CMV epitopes that are well studied were used alongside recently identified HLA-C-restricted ones. Study-wide findings and caveats: Across the ex vivo response, the dominant clonotypes were HLA-C-restricted CMV-specific TCR beta clonotypes.

Germline CDR1 and CDR2: SGHVS and FNYEAQ. This CDR3 region has 13 residues. Between the trimmed V and J ends, which lost 7 bases and 4 bases, there was a span of 10 bases. TCRdb re-analysed the reads in MiXCR, keeping a single row per CDR3 protein. The data contain roughly 860,000 distinct CDR3 sequences, about 31% of them singletons. The specimen comprised cultured CD8+ T cells from PBMCs, sampled from culture after CMV antigen stimulation. The receptor's source is a human donor in good health (CMV status not recorded). Some clones in this sample may be carry-over from other donors' samples. V and J are TRBV7-6 and TRBJ2-2; D not resolved. The CDR3: CASKPVGTGELFF. The CDR3 DNA is TGTGCCAGCAAGCCCGTTGGCACCGGGGAGCTGTTTTTT.